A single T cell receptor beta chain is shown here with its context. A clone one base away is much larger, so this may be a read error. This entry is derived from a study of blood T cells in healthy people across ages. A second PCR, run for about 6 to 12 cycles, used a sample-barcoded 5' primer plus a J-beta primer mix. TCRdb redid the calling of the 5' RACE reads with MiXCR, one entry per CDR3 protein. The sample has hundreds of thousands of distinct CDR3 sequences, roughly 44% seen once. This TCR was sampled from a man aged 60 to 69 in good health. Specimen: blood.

The CDR3 sequence is CASSLQTGGPYGQYF. The DNA of the CDR3 is TGTGCCAGCAGTCTACAGACAGGGGGGCCCTACGGGCAGTACTTC. V usage is TRBV12-3 or TRBV12-4 and J usage is TRBJ2-7; 9 nucleotides align to TRBD1. The CDR3 loop spans 15 amino acids.